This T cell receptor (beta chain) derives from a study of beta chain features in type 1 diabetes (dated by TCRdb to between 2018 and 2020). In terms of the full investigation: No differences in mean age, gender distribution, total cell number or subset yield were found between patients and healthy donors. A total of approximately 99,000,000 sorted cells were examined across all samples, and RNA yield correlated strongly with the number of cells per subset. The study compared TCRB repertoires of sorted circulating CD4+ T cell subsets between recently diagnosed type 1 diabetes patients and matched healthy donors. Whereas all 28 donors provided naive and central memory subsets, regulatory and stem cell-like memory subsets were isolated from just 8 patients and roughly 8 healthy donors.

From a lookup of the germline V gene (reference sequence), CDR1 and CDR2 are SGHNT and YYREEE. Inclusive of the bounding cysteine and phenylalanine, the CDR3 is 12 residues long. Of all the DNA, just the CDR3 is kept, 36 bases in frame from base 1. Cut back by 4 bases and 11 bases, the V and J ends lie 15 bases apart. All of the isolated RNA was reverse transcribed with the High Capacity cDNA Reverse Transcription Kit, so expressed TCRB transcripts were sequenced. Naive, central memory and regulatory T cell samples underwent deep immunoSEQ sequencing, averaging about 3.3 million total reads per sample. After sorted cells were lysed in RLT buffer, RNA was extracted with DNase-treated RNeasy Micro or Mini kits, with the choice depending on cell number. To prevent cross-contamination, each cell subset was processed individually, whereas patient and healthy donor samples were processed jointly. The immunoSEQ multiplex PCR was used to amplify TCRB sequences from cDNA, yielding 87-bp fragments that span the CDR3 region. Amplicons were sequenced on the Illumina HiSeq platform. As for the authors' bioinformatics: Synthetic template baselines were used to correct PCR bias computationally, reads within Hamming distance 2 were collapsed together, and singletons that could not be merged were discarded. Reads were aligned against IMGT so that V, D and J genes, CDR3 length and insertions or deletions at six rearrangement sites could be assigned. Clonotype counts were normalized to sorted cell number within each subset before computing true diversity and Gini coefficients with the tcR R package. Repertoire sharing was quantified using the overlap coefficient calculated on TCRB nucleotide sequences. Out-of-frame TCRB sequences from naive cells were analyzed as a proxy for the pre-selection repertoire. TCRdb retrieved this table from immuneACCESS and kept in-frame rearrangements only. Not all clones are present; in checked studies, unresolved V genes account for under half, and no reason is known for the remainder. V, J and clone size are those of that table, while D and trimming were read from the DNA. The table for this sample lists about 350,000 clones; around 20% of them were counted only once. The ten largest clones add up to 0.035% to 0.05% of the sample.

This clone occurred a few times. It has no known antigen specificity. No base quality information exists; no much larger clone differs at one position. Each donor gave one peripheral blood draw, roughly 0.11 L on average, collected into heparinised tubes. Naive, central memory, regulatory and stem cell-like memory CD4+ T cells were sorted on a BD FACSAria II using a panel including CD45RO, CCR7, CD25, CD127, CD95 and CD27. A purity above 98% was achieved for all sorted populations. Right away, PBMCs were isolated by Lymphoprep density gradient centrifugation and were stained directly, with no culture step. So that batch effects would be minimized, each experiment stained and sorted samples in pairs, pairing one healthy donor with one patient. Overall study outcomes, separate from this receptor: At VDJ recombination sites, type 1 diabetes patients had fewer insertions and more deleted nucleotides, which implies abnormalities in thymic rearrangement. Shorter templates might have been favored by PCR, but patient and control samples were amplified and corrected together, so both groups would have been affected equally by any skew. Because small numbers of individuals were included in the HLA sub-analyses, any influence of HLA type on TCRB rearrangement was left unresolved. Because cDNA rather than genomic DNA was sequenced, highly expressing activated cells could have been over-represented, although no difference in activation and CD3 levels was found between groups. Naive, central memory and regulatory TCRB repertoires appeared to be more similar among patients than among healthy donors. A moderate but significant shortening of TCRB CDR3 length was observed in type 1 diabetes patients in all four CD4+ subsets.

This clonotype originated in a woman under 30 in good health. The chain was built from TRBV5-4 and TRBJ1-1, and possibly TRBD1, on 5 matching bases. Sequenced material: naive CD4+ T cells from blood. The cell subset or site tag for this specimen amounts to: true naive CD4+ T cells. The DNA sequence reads TGTGCCAGCAGCGCTTTGGGGGAGGGGGCTTTCTTT. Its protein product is CASSALGEGAFF.